This record covers a single T cell receptor (beta chain). This CDR3 has 17 amino acids. V was pared by 5 bases and J by 5 bases, with 15 bases of the junction left unmatched. CDR1 and CDR2 from the germline V gene are SGHTA and FQGNSA. The data originate from a study of blood T cell repertoires in COVID-19. In the source study's methods: Estimation of nucleated cell counts relied on the amplification of reference gene primers. Data came from immunoSEQ multiplex PCR; TCRdb stores just in-frame clones and leaves some out. From that table come the V and J calls and clone size; the DNA was used to work out D and trimming. In the table there are a few hundred thousand clones, roughly 90% of which are singletons.

The sample was PBMCs or T cells enriched from blood (not recorded which). The rearrangement uses TRBV7-2 and TRBJ2-5; 9 bases are shared with TRBD2. This receptor was identified in a woman aged 45 to 65 in a cohort exposed to, infected with or recovered from COVID-19 (not recorded which). CDR3 protein: CASSPRPAGGPRETQYF. The CDR3 region has the DNA TGTGCCAGCAGCCCCCGTCCGGCGGGGGGGCCGAGGGAGACCCAGTACTTC.